The 2 T cell receptor beta chains given below trace back to one sample, sequenced in a study of T cell responses to AZD1222 COVID-19 vaccine. Here immunoSEQ multiplex PCR was the method, and the copy in TCRdb shows in-frame clones only, minus some. Of 97,000 or so clones in the sample, more than 70% were seen once. The input for sequencing was peripheral blood, taken on day 0 of AZD1222 vaccination. All receptors derive from an adult in good health.

V and J are TRBV29-1 and TRBJ2-6, with no clear D. Germline-derived CDR1 and CDR2 are SQVTM and ANQGSEA. CDR3 length: 15 residues. V lost 4 bases to trimming and J lost 0 bases, with 10 bases between them. The CDR3 sequence: CSVVGPTSGANVLTF. The CDR3 bases are TGCAGCGTTGTTGGTCCGACCTCTGGGGCCAACGTCCTGACTTTC.

J is TRBJ2-5 and V is TRBV24-1; D ambiguous. CDR1 is KGHDR, CDR2 SFDVKD, per germline. V gave up 3 bases and J gave up 2 bases, with 3 bases separating them. The CDR3 contains 12 residues. CDR3 amino acids: CATSDPQETQYF. The CDR3 DNA follows: TGTGCCACCAGTGATCCTCAAGAGACCCAGTACTTC.